Reported below is one T cell receptor (beta chain). This sample was included in a study of T-cell memory formation after mild COVID-19. TCRdb redid the calling of the 5' RACE reads with MiXCR, one entry per CDR3 protein. The sample lists more than 400,000 distinct CDR3 sequences; roughly 20% were seen once. Germline CDR1 is SGHTA and CDR2 is FQGTGA. The ends were cut back, 8 bases at V and 3 bases at J, with 13 bases in the middle. The CDR3 has 13 residues. The TCR originated in an adult woman who had mild COVID-19 (a few samples of this study predate the infection). Cell type and time point are not known. Sequencing was performed on PBMCs or a T cell subset sorted from them (not recorded which). The chain carries TRBV7-3 and TRBJ2-5; D might be TRBD2 (6 bases). Here the CDR3 reads CASSPGAEETQYF. DNA of the CDR3: TGTGCCAGCTCCCCGGGAGCGGAAGAGACCCAGTACTTC.